Each of the 13 T cell receptor beta chains below was sequenced from the same sample in a study of OX40 agonist ivuxolimab in advanced cancers. Sequencing was performed with immunoSEQ multiplex PCR; in TCRdb, only in-frame clones are kept and a portion is missing. The table includes roughly 93,000 clones, approximately 84% detected once. This specimen consisted of CD4+ or CD8+ T cells sorted from blood, obtained in a trial of the OX40 agonist ivuxolimab. The receptors originated from an adult with an advanced solid tumor such as melanoma, head and neck, liver or kidney cancer.

This clone was counted once. The rearrangement uses TRBV4-1 and TRBJ2-7; 9 bases align to TRBD1. The length of the CDR3 is 14 residues. The junction had 6 bases not matched to a gene; V was cut back by 3 bases and J by 6 bases. Germline lookup yields CDR1 MGHRA and CDR2 YSYEKL. Written as DNA, the CDR3 is TGCGCCAGCAGCCAGGGGACAGGGCATGGCGAGCAGTACTTC. This encodes CASSQGTGHGEQYF.

The rearrangement joins TRBV7-9 to TRBJ2-3; 10 bases fit TRBD2. J lost 0 bases, V lost 3 bases, and 12 bases had no gene match. Germline lookup yields CDR1 SEHNR and CDR2 FQNEAQ (reference sequence). This CDR3 is built from 19 residues. CDR3 in DNA: TGTGCCAGCAGCTTCCTAGCGGGAGTTTGGGGCCTAAGCACAGATACGCAGTATTTT. Translated: CASSFLAGVWGLSTDTQYF.

This clone was observed a few times. This rearrangement joins TRBV6-5 to TRBJ1-5; 8 bases are a match to TRBD1. The V segment lost 4 bases and the J segment 7 bases; nucleotides outside the gene matches: 6. The length of the CDR3 is 14 residues. Germline V gene sequence: CDR1 MNHEY, CDR2 SVGAGI. In nucleotides, the CDR3 is TGTGCCAGCAGTTGGGCACAGGGGGGCCAGCCCCAGCATTTT. It translates to CASSWAQGGQPQHF.

The V gene is TRBV5-4, the J gene TRBJ2-6; D remains unclear. The CDR3 spans 13 residues. Trimming removed 6 bases at V and 1 base at J, with 5 bases between. The germline gives CDR1 SGHNT, CDR2 YYREEE (reference sequence). For the CDR3, the DNA is TGTGCCAGCACCCTATCTGGGGCCAACGTCCTGACTTTC. Translated, it gives CASTLSGANVLTF. Combining the CDR3 with reference TRBV5-4 and TRBJ2-6 gives the whole variable domain ETGVTQSPTHLIKTRGQQVTLRCSSQSGHNTVSWYQQALGQGPQFIFQYYREEENGRGNFPPRFSGLQFPNYSSELNVNALELDDSALYLCASTLSGANVLTFGAGSRLTVL.

This clone was counted a few times. This chain uses TRBV5-1 with TRBJ2-3; D is possibly TRBD2 (6 bases). V lost 4 bases, J lost 2 bases, and 14 bases lay in between. Germline lookup yields CDR1 SGHRS and CDR2 YFSETQ. The CDR3 has 15 amino acids. The CDR3 is CASSRIAETTDTQYF. The CDR3, as DNA: TGCGCCAGCAGCCGGATAGCGGAGACCACAGATACGCAGTATTTT.

The V call is TRBV9, the J call TRBJ2-3; no clear D. Per the germline V gene, CDR1 is SGDLS and CDR2 is YYNGEE. Trimming took off 2 bases at V and 4 bases at J, with 8 bases between the two ends. The CDR3 runs 13 residues. In DNA form, the CDR3 reads TGTGCCAGCAGCGTTATGTGGGCAGATACGCAGTATTTT. This translates into CASSVMWADTQYF.

The chain uses TRBV19 and TRBJ2-3; 8 positions agree with TRBD2. V shed 7 bases, J shed 1 base, and the junction held 7 bases outside the gene matches. This CDR3 region has 15 residues. CDR1 LNHDA and CDR2 SQIVND come from the germline V gene (reference sequence). The CDR3 protein is CASTSTGGGTDTQYF. CDR3 DNA: TGTGCCAGTACCTCTACGGGAGGGGGCACAGATACGCAGTATTTT.

Turning to this clone: Other DNA sequences from this sample encode an identical CDR3 as well. The chain combines TRBV18 with TRBJ1-5; D perhaps matches TRBD1 (6 bases). The CDR3 runs 15 residues. V dropped 3 bases and J dropped 4 bases, with 13 bases sitting between them. CDR1 is KGHSH, CDR2 LQKENI, per germline. The CDR3 DNA reads as TGTGCCAGCTCACCTCAACAGGGAGGAAATCAGCCCCAGCATTTT. This sequence encodes CASSPQQGGNQPQHF.

This chain connects TRBV10-3 to TRBJ2-1; TRBD1 matches 10 bases. The CDR3 is made up of 15 amino acids. V lost 6 bases and J lost 6; bases outside the gene matches: 8. Germline values: CDR1 ENHRY, CDR2 SYGVKD. This chain's CDR3 is CAIRLGTGDPNEQFF. The CDR3 DNA reads as TGTGCCATCAGACTCGGGACAGGGGATCCCAATGAGCAGTTCTTC.

The rearrangement links TRBV5-1 to TRBJ1-1; D gene unclear. The germline V gene encodes CDR1 SGHRS and CDR2 YFSETQ. Trimming took off 4 bases at V and 5 bases at J, with 21 bases between the two ends. This CDR3 is 16 amino acids long. The DNA for the CDR3 is TGCGCCAGCAGCCCACACACGTCCACGTATGGTACTGAAGCTTTCTTT. Its protein product is CASSPHTSTYGTEAFF. Based on the CDR3 plus reference TRBV5-1 and TRBJ1-1, the full variable domain is KAGVTQTPRYLIKTRGQQVTLSCSPISGHRSVSWYQQTPGQGLQFLFEYFSETQRNKGNFPGRFSGRQFSNSRSEMNVSTLELGDSALYLCASSPHTSTYGTEAFFGQGTRLTVV.

The chain is built from TRBV7-3 and TRBJ2-7; 9 bases line up with TRBD1. The germline V gene encodes CDR1 SGHTA and CDR2 FQGTGA. Trimming cost V 2 bases and J 4 bases; bases outside gene matches: 9. This CDR3 comprises 16 residues. CDR3: CASSLPAGQGKYEQYF. DNA of the CDR3: TGTGCCAGCAGCTTACCCGCCGGACAGGGGAAATACGAGCAGTACTTC.

The V call is TRBV9, the J call TRBJ1-6, with 7 bases lining up with TRBD1. The CDR3 length is 15 residues. The germline V gene has CDR1 SGDLS and CDR2 YYNGEE. J was trimmed by 7 bases and V by 3 bases; bases with no gene match: 7. CDR3 in DNA: TGTGCCAGCAGCGCAGAGACAGGGAGAAATTCACCCCTCCACTTT. It is translated as CASSAETGRNSPLHF.

The rearrangement joins TRBV5-6 to TRBJ2-7; D is uncertain. Trimming removed 3 bases at V and 5 bases at J, with 6 bases between. The germline gives CDR1 SGHDT, CDR2 YYEEEE. The CDR3 is made up of 11 amino acids. CDR3 residues: CASSSADEQYF. CDR3 DNA sequence: TGTGCCAGCAGCTCCGCGGACGAGCAGTACTTC.